This passage covers 13 T cell receptor beta chains from one sample sequenced in a study of blood T cell repertoires in COVID-19. Clones were read by immunoSEQ multiplex PCR, and TCRdb kept only the in-frame ones, dropping some. This sample has a few hundred thousand clones, with around 90% found just once. The sequenced sample consisted of peripheral blood. The receptors were gathered from a woman aged 45-65 years who had recovered from COVID-19.

This clone appeared a single time. A single base separates this from a much larger clone, so it may be a read error. The CDR3: CASSLQSNQPQHF. For the CDR3, the DNA is TGTGCCAGCAGCTTACAGAGCAATCAGCCCCAGCATTTT. The V gene is TRBV5-6, the J gene TRBJ1-5; D remains ambiguous. V was shortened by 2 bases and J by 1 base, with 4 bases between the two germline ends. The CDR3 runs 13 residues. The germline gives CDR1 SGHDT, CDR2 YYEEEE.

J is TRBJ1-1 and V is TRBV5-4; possibly TRBD1 for D (5 bases). In germline, CDR1 is SGHNT, CDR2 YYREEE (reference sequence). The V end lost 4 bases, the J end lost 2 bases, and 9 bases lay between the germline ends. This CDR3 comprises 13 residues. The CDR3 region is CASSKGLNTEAFF. The CDR3 bases are TGTGCCAGCAGCAAGGGACTCAACACTGAAGCTTTCTTT.

The chain is built from TRBV27 and TRBJ2-3; 8 bases match TRBD1. V dropped 2 bases and J dropped 1; count of bases not matched to a gene: 2. The CDR3 has 15 residues. Looked up from germline, CDR1 is MNHEY and CDR2 is SMNVEV (reference sequence). The CDR3 loop is CASSLGGQGTDTQYF. CDR3 nucleotides: TGTGCCAGCAGTTTAGGGGGACAGGGCACAGATACGCAGTATTTT.

The chain employs TRBV7-9 and TRBJ2-7; TRBD1 aligns across 10 bases. This CDR3 spans 13 amino acids. Per the germline V gene, CDR1 is SEHNR and CDR2 is FQNEAQ (reference sequence). Trimming took 1 base from V and 10 from J; bases not matched to a gene: 4. As DNA, the CDR3 is TGTGCCAGCAGCTTAGAAGGACAGGGGGTTCAGTACTTC. This sequence encodes CASSLEGQGVQYF.

The chain couples TRBV28 to TRBJ1-3; 7 nucleotides line up with TRBD1. The junction had 2 bases not matched to a gene; V was cut back by 2 bases and J by 4 bases. The CDR3 has 14 residues. Germline values: CDR1 MDHEN, CDR2 SYDVKM. The DNA for the CDR3 is TGTGCCAGCAGTTTACCCAGGGGGGGAAACACCATATATTTT. This encodes CASSLPRGGNTIYF. The full variable domain, its missing parts supplied by reference TRBV28 and TRBJ1-3, is DVKVTQSSRYLVKRTGEKVFLECVQDMDHENMFWYRQDPGLGLRLIYFSYDVKMKEKGDIPEGYSVSREKKERFSLILESASTNQTSMYLCASSLPRGGNTIYFGEGSWLTVV.

The chain combines TRBV19 with TRBJ1-1; 7 bases line up with TRBD1. This CDR3 spans 19 amino acids. The germline CDR1 and CDR2 sequences are LNHDA and SQIVND (reference sequence). V shed 0 bases, J shed 0 bases, and the junction held 13 bases outside the gene matches. Here the CDR3 DNA reads TGTGCCAGTAGTATAGATCCACGACAGGGTCTTTATTTGAACACTGAAGCTTTCTTT. This translates into CASSIDPRQGLYLNTEAFF.

The chain uses TRBV28 and TRBJ1-2; D unresolved. Between the trimmed V and J ends, which lost 1 base and 1 base, there was a span of 10 bases. This CDR3 contains 15 residues. The germline CDR1 and CDR2 sequences are MDHEN and SYDVKM. CDR3 sequence: CASSLFAGVNYGYTF. The DNA for the CDR3 is TGTGCCAGCAGTTTATTCGCCGGAGTTAACTATGGCTACACCTTC.

The chain carries TRBV6-5 and TRBJ1-4; 7 nucleotides match TRBD1. Germline values: CDR1 MNHEY, CDR2 SVGAGI. The CDR3 spans 15 residues. V lost 2 bases, J lost 3 bases, and 3 bases stayed unmatched. The CDR3 loop reads CASSYQGQPNEKLFF. CDR3 nucleotides: TGTGCCAGCAGTTACCAGGGACAGCCTAATGAAAAACTGTTTTTT.

V is TRBV20-1 and J is TRBJ1-2; 9 positions agree with TRBD1. V lost 3 bases to trimming and J lost 1 base; unmatched junction nucleotides: 12. Germline CDR1 is DFQATT and CDR2 is SNEGSKA (reference sequence). This CDR3 region has 17 residues. The CDR3 loop is CSASNALRQGDNYGYTF. Here the CDR3 DNA reads TGCAGTGCTAGTAATGCCTTAAGACAGGGGGATAACTATGGCTACACCTTC.

The genes are TRBV4-3 and TRBJ2-7, with 8 nucleotides matching TRBD1. With 2 bases clipped from V and 6 bases from J, the junction kept 9 bases outside the gene matches. This CDR3 has 15 amino acids. CDR1 LGHNA and CDR2 YSLEER come from the germline V gene. The chain's CDR3 is CASSQLLDRGSEQYF. The DNA for the CDR3 is TGCGCCAGCAGCCAACTACTCGACAGGGGCAGCGAGCAGTACTTC.

The chain is built from TRBV6-5 and TRBJ2-2, with 7 nucleotides matching TRBD1. CDR1 is MNHEY and CDR2 is SVGAGI in the germline V gene. The J segment lost 0 bases and the V segment lost 4 bases, leaving 5 bases of the junction unmatched. CDR3 length equals 16 residues. The CDR3 spells CASSFYQGANTGELFF. CDR3 nucleotide sequence: TGTGCCAGCAGTTTTTATCAGGGGGCGAACACCGGGGAGCTGTTTTTT.

J is TRBJ2-2 and V is TRBV19, with 7 nucleotides matching TRBD1. Germline V gives CDR1 LNHDA, CDR2 SQIVND (reference sequence). The CDR3 is 12 residues long. V lost 10 bases to trimming and J lost 7 bases; unmatched junction nucleotides: 6. This CDR3 is CATEGAHGELFF. Written as DNA, the CDR3 is TGTGCCACCGAGGGGGCGCACGGGGAGCTGTTTTTT.

The chain recombines TRBV20-1 with TRBJ2-7; 8 nucleotides align to TRBD1. Germline CDR1 is DFQATT and CDR2 is SNEGSKA (reference sequence). V was clipped by 3 bases and J by 7 bases; unmatched bases: 8. The CDR3 totals 13 residues. CDR3 DNA sequence: TGCAGTGCTAGTAAACAGGGGGGAGTAGAGCAGTACTTC. Translating gives CSASKQGGVEQYF.